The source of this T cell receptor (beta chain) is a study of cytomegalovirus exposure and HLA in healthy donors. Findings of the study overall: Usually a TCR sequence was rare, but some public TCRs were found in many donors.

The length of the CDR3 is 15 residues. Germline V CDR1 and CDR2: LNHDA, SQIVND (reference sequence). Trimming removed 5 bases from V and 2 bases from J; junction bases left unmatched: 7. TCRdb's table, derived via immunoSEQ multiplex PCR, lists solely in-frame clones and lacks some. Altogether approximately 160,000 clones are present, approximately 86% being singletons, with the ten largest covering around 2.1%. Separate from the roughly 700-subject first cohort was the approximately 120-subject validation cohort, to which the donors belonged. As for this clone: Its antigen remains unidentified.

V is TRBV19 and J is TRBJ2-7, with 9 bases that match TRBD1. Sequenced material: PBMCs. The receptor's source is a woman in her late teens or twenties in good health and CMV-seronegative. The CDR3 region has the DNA TGTGCCAGTAGTGCTACCCGGGACAGGGCCTACGAGCAGTACTTC. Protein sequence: CASSATRDRAYEQYF.